This TCR beta chain was profiled in a study of CD4 T cells in relation to SARS-CoV-2 and coronaviruses. Notes on the study in general: Samples before the pandemic and after infection were not matched within any donor.

Before the COVID-19 pandemic, during about 2010-2018, CD4+ T cells were taken from unexposed donors. Produced via immunoSEQ multiplex PCR; TCRdb's table is partial and in-frame only. The data show tens of thousands of clones, with more than 80% seen just once and under 0.25% held by the top ten. Germline V gene sequence: CDR1 LNHDA, CDR2 SQIVND (reference sequence). J gave up 2 bases and V 6 bases, and 4 bases lay outside the gene matches. CDR3 size: 14 residues. This clone was seen once. Its antigen is undetermined. Material for sequencing was naive CD4+ T cells from PBMCs. Documented subset: naive CD4+ T cells isolated by negative enrichment. The chain links TRBV19 to TRBJ2-3, with 8 bases fitting TRBD2. This sequence originates from a human donor in good health. This CDR3 reads CASSVLADTDTQYF. CDR3 DNA sequence: TGTGCCAGTAGCGTACTAGCGGACACAGATACGCAGTATTTT.